Listed here is a single T cell receptor beta chain. Its antigen remains unknown. The record originates from a study of shared clonotypes between healthy human individuals. Study-level points and caveats: The four-donor shared clonotypes exceeded non-shared clonotypes in generation probability, with non-shared ones scoring lower. Several donors held about 5% of naive CD4 clonotypes in common.

Profiling relied on immunoSEQ multiplex PCR, and the TCRdb table lists in-frame clones only, not all of them. The sample has roughly 1.5 million clones, roughly 98% seen once. Each sample came from a Caucasian adult donor living in Nashville, Tennessee. This CDR3 region has 12 residues. V lost 1 base and J 4 bases, leaving 4 bases between the germline ends. Germline-derived CDR1 and CDR2 are SGHTS and YDEGEE. What was sequenced was naive CD4+ T cells sorted from blood. The subset here: CD45RA+ positively selected. The rearrangement uses TRBV5-8 and TRBJ2-3; D gene unclear. This receptor was identified in a man aged 30 to 39 in good health. CDR3 residues: CASSLPPDTQYF. CDR3 DNA: TGTGCCAGCAGCTTGCCCCCAGATACGCAGTATTTT.